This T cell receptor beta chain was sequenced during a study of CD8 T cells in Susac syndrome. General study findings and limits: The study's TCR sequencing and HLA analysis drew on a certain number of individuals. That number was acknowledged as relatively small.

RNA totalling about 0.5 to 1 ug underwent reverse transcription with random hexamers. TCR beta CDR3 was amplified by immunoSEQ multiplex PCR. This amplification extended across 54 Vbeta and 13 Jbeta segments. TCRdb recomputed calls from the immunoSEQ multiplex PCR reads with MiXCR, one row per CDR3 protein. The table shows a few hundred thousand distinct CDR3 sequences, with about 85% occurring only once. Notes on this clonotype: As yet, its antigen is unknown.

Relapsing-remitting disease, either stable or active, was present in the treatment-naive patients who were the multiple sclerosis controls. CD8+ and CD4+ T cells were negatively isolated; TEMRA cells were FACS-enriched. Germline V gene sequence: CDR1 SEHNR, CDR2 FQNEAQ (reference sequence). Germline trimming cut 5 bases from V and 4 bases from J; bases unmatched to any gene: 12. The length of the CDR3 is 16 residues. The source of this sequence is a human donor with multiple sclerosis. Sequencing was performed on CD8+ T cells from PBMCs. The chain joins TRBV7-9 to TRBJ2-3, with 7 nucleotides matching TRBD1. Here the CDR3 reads CASSPTRRQGADTQYF. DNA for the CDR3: TGTGCCAGCAGCCCCACCCGCAGACAGGGAGCAGATACGCAGTATTTT. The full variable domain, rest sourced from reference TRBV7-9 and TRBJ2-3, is DTGVSQNPRHKITKRGQNVTFRCDPISEHNRLYWYRQTLGQGPEFLTYFQNEAQLEKSRLLSDRFSAERPKGSFSTLEIQRTEQGDSAMYLCASSPTRRQGADTQYFGPGTRLTVL.